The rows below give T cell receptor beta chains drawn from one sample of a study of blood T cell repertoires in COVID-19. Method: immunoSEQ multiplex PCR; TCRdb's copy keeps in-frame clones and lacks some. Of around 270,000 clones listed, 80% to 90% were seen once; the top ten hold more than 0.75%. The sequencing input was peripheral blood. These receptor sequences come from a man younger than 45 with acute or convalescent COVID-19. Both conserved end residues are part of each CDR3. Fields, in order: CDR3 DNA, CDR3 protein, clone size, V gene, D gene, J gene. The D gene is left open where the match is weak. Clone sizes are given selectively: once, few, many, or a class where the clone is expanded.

DNA: TGTGCCAGCACATCTCGGGGACAGGGGAGCACTGAAGCTTTCTTT
CDR3: CASTSRGQGSTEAFF
size: -
V: TRBV28
D: TRBD1
J: TRBJ1-1

DNA: TGTGCCAGCAGCCAAGGGACTTTCCCCTACGAGCAGTACTTC
CDR3: CASSQGTFPYEQYF
size: -
V: TRBV3-1/TRBV3-2
D: -
J: TRBJ2-7

DNA: TGTGCCAGCAGCCAAGATGACAGATTACAGTACTTC
CDR3: CASSQDDRLQYF
size: -
V: TRBV3-1/TRBV3-2
D: -
J: TRBJ2-7

DNA: TGTGCCAGTTCCTGGGGGGGGGACGGGACTGAAGCTTTCTTT
CDR3: CASSWGGDGTEAFF
size: -
V: TRBV27
D: -
J: TRBJ1-1

DNA: TGTGCCACCAGCCCGGGGGGGTGGGTCAATCAGCCCCAGCATTTT
CDR3: CATSPGGWVNQPQHF
size: -
V: TRBV15
D: -
J: TRBJ1-5

DNA: TGTGCCAGCAGCCCCTACGGGGGTTACTCTGGAAACACCATATATTTT
CDR3: CASSPYGGYSGNTIYF
size: once
V: TRBV7-8
D: -
J: TRBJ1-3

DNA: TGTGCCAGCTCACCCCAACTCGGTAGCAGCGGGAAGTACAATGAGCAGTTCTTC
CDR3: CASSPQLGSSGKYNEQFF
size: -
V: TRBV18
D: TRBD2
J: TRBJ2-1

DNA: TGTGCCACTACCCCGGGACAGAAGAACACTGAAGCTTTCTTT
CDR3: CATTPGQKNTEAFF
size: -
V: TRBV19
D: TRBD1
J: TRBJ1-1

DNA: TGCGCCAGCAGCCCGCGACAGGGAAGGATCGGTATGGGAGAGACCCAGTACTTC
CDR3: CASSPRQGRIGMGETQYF
size: -
V: TRBV4-1
D: TRBD1
J: TRBJ2-5

DNA: TGCGCCAGCAGCAAGGGACTCCAGTTCCAAGAGACCCAGTACTTC
CDR3: CASSKGLQFQETQYF
size: -
V: TRBV5-1
D: -
J: TRBJ2-5

DNA: TGCGCCAGCAGCTTAACTGTTCGGGATCCTATCTACGAGCAGTACTTC
CDR3: CASSLTVRDPIYEQYF
size: -
V: TRBV5-1
D: -
J: TRBJ2-7

DNA: TGTGCCAGCAGTTTATGGGGACAGGGTAACACTGAAGCTTTCTTT
CDR3: CASSLWGQGNTEAFF
size: once
V: TRBV28
D: TRBD1
J: TRBJ1-1

DNA: TGTGCCAGCAGCTCAGAAGGCAGGGGTGATGGCTACACCTTC
CDR3: CASSSEGRGDGYTF
size: once
V: TRBV5-6
D: -
J: TRBJ1-2

DNA: TGTGCCAGCAGTCCCACCACGCAACAACAGTTCTTC
CDR3: CASSPTTQQQFF
size: -
V: TRBV27
D: -
J: TRBJ2-1

DNA: TGTGCCAGCAGCCAAGAGAGTGAGCAGTTCTTC
CDR3: CASSQESEQFF
size: -
V: TRBV7-9
D: -
J: TRBJ2-1

DNA: TGTGCCTGGAGCCCGGGACAGGGCCTAGCCAAAAACATTCAGTACTTC
CDR3: CAWSPGQGLAKNIQYF
size: -
V: TRBV30
D: TRBD1
J: TRBJ2-4